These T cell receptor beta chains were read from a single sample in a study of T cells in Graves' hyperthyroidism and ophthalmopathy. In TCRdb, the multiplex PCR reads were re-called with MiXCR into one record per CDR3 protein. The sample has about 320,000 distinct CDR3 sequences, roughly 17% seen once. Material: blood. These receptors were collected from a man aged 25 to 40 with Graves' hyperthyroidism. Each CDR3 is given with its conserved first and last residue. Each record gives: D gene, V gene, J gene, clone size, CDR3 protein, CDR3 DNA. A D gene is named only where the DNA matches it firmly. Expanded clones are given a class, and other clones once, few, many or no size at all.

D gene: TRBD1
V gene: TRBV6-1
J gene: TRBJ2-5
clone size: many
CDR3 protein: CASSLQGAATQETQYF
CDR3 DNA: TGTGCCAGCAGCTTACAGGGGGCGGCCACCCAAGAGACCCAGTACTTC

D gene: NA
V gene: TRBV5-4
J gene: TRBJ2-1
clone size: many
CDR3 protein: CASSPTSYNEQFF
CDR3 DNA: TGTGCCAGCAGCCCGACGTCTTACAATGAGCAGTTCTTC

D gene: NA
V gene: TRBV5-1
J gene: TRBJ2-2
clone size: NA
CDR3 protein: CASGLAVSGTGELFF
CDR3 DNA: TGCGCCAGCGGCTTGGCCGTTTCTGGCACCGGGGAGCTGTTTTTT

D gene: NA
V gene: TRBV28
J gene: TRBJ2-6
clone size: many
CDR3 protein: CASSFRSSGANVLTF
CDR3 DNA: TGTGCCAGCAGTTTTAGAAGCTCTGGGGCCAACGTCCTGACTTTC

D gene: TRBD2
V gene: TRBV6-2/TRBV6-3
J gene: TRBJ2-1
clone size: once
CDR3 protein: CASSYSGGTSKFF
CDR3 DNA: TGTGCCAGCAGTTACTCGGGCGGGACTAGCAAGTTCTTC

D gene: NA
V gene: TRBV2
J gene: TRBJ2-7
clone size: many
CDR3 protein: CASQNRVTPSEQYF
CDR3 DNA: TGTGCCAGCCAAAACAGGGTTACTCCCTCCGAGCAGTACTTC

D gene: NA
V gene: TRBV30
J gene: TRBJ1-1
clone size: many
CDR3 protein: CAWSEEGGVEAFF
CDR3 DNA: TGTGCCTGGAGTGAAGAGGGGGGGGTGGAAGCTTTCTTT

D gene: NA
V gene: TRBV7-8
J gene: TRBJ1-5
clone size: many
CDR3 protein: CASSSMGGGNQPQHF
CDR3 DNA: TGTGCCAGCAGCTCGATGGGGGGCGGCAATCAGCCCCAGCATTTT

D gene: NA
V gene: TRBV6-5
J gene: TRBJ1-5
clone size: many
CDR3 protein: CASSYADQPQHF
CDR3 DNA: TGTGCCAGCAGTTACGCCGATCAGCCCCAGCATTTT

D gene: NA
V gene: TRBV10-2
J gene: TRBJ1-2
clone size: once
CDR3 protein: CASSSDSDYGYTF
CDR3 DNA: TGCGCCAGCAGTTCGGACAGTGACTATGGCTACACCTTC

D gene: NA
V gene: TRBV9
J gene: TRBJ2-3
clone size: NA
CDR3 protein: CASSVGRRTDTQYF
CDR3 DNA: TGTGCCAGCAGCGTTGGGCGGCGCACAGATACGCAGTATTTT

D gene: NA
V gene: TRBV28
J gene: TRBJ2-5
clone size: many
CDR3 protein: CASSPDQKAQYF
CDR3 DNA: TGTGCCAGCAGTCCGGACCAGAAGGCCCAGTACTTC

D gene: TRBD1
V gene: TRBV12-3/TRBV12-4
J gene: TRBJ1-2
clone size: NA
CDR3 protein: CASSSFRDRGYGYTF
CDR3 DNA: TGTGCCAGCAGTTCATTCCGGGACAGGGGCTACGGCTACACCTTC

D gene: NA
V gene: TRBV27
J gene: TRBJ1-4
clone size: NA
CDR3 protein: CASSLRTRTNEKLFF
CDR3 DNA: TGTGCCAGCAGTCTCCGGACAAGGACTAATGAAAAACTGTTTTTT

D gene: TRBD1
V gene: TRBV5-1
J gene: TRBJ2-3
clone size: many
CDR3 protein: CASRGQGTSTDTQYF
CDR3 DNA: TGCGCCAGCAGGGGACAGGGGACTAGCACAGATACGCAGTATTTT

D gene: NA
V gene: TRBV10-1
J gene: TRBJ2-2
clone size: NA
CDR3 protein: CASSLTVSANTGELFF
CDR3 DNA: TGCGCCAGCAGCCTGACGGTGAGCGCGAACACCGGGGAGCTGTTTTTT

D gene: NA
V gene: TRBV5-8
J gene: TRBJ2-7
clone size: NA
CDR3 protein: CASSPFGRYYEQYF
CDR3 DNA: TGTGCCAGCAGCCCGTTTGGTCGCTACTACGAGCAGTACTTC

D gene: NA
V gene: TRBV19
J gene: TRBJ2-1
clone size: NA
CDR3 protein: CASLGTSYNEQFF
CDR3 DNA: TGTGCCAGTCTTGGGACGTCCTACAATGAGCAGTTCTTC

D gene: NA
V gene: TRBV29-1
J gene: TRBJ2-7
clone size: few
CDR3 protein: CSVDAGSGEQYF
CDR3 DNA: TGCAGCGTTGACGCCGGGTCCGGGGAGCAGTACTTC

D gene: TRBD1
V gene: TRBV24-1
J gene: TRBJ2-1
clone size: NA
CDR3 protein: CATSPGQRQFF
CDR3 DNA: TGTGCCACCTCACCGGGACAGCGTCAGTTCTTC

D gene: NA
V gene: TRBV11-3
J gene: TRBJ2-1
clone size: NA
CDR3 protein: CASSLGRANEQFF
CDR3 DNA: TGTGCCAGCAGCTTGGGCAGGGCGAATGAGCAGTTCTTC

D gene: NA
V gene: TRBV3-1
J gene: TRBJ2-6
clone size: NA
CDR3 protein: CASNLRASSGANILTF
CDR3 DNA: TGTGCCAGCAATTTGAGGGCCTCCTCTGGGGCCAACATCCTGACTTTC

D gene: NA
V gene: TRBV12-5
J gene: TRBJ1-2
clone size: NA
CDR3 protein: CASGLAGTYGYTF
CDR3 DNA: TGTGCTAGTGGTTTGGCAGGGACCTATGGCTACACCTTC

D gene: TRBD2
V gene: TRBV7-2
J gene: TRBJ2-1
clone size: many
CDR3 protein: CASSFRAGGIEGEQFF
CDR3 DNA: TGTGCCAGCAGCTTCCGAGCGGGAGGCATTGAGGGTGAGCAGTTCTTC

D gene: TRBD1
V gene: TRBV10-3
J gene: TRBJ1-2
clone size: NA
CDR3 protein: CAISARVTGTADGYTF
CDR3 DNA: TGTGCCATCAGTGCCAGAGTTACCGGGACAGCAGATGGCTACACCTTC

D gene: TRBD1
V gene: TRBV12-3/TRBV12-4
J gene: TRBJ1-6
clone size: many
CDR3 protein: CASRTGGFNSPLHF
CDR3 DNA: TGTGCCAGCAGAACAGGGGGCTTTAATTCACCCCTCCACTTT

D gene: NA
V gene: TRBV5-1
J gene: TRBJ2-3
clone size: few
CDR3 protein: CASSLLGHTDTQYF
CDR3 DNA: TGCGCCAGCAGCTTACTCGGTCACACAGATACGCAGTATTTT

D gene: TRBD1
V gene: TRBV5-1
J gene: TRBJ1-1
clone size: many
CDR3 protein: CASSPNRGQAFF
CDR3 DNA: TGCGCCAGCAGCCCAAACAGGGGTCAAGCTTTCTTT

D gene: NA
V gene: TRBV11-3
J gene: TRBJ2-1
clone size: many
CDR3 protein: CASSSQEGPYNEQFF
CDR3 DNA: TGTGCCAGCAGCTCCCAAGAGGGGCCCTACAATGAGCAGTTCTTC

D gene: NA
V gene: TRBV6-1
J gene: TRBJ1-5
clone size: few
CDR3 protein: CASSVAGLQPQHF
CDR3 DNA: TGTGCCAGCAGTGTAGCGGGCTTGCAGCCCCAGCATTTT

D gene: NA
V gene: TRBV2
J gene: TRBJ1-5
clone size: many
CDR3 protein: CASSILGLRGGQPQHF
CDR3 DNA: TGTGCCAGCAGTATTCTGGGGCTCAGGGGTGGCCAGCCCCAGCATTTT